The T cell receptor beta chain under discussion was sequenced for a study of T cells after yellow fever vaccination. General observations from the study: Booster samples showed a return of most primary-vaccination clones (roughly 95% CD4, roughly 85% CD8). Contamination by abundant bulk-population clonotypes could be present in FACS-sorted repertoires.

The authors made TCR cDNA by 5'RACE template switching, adding a universal primer site and UMIs. Each CDR3 protein is one row after TCRdb ran MiXCR on the 5' RACE reads. The data hold a few hundred thousand distinct CDR3 sequences, with approximately 4% observed a single time. CDR3 length: 12 amino acids. V lost 1 base to trimming and J lost 8 bases, with 6 bases between them. The V gene's germline CDR1 is SGHTA and CDR2 FQGNSA. To note about this clonotype: The antigen remains unidentified.

The receptor was isolated from a man between 18 and 29 years old who received the YFV17D yellow fever vaccine. The sequences come from PBMCs, collected 5 days after the yellow fever booster vaccination. J is TRBJ2-1 and V is TRBV7-2, with D unresolved. The CDR3 sequence is CASSLGSHEQFF. CDR3 in DNA: TGTGCCAGCAGCTTAGGTAGTCATGAGCAGTTCTTC.